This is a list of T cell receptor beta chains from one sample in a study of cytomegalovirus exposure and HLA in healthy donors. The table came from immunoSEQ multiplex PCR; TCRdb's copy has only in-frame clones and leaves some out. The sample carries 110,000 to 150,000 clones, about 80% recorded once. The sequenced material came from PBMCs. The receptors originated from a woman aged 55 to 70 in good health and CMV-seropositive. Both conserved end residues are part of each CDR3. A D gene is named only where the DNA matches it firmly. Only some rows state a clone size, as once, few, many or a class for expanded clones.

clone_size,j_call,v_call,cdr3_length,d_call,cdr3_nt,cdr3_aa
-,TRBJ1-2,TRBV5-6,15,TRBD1,TGTGCCAGCAGGCTGACAGGGTGGGTTGGGTATGGCTACACCTTC,CASRLTGWVGYGYTF
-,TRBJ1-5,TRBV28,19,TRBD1,TGTGCCAGCAGTTCTTTGGACAGGGGGCGATTGAGGCCCAATCAGCCCCAGCATTTT,CASSSLDRGRLRPNQPQHF
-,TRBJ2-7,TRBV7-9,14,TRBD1,TGTGCCAGCAGCTTGGGGCAGGGGGCCTACGAGCAGTACTTC,CASSLGQGAYEQYF
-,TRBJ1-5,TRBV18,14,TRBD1,TGTGCCAGCTCAACGACAGGGGGTGGTCAGCCCCAGCATTTT,CASSTTGGGQPQHF
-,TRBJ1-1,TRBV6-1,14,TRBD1,TGTGCCAGCACTGGGGGACAGGTGAACACTGAAGCTTTCTTT,CASTGGQVNTEAFF
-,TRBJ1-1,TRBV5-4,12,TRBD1,TGTGCCAGCAGCCACCGGGACAGGGGAGCTTTCTTT,CASSHRDRGAFF
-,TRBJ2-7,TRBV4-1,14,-,TGCGCCAGCAGCCCCCAGGGCCTCTCCTACGAGCAGTACTTC,CASSPQGLSYEQYF
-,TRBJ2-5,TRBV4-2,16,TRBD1,TGTGCCAGCAGCCCTTCCGACAGGGGTCTCCAAGAGACCCAGTACTTC,CASSPSDRGLQETQYF
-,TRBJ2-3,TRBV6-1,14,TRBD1,TGTGCCAGCAGTGAAGTACAGGGGTTAGATACGCAGTATTTT,CASSEVQGLDTQYF
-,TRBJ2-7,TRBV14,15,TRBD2,TGTGCCAGCAGCCTTCGACTAGCGGGAACCTACGAGCAGTACTTC,CASSLRLAGTYEQYF
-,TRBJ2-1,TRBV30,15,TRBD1,TGTGCCTGGAGTGAGTCGGGACAGGACTACAATGAGCAGTTCTTC,CAWSESGQDYNEQFF
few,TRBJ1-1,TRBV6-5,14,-,TGTGCCAGCAGTTATTTCGGAGAGAACACTGAAGCTTTCTTT,CASSYFGENTEAFF
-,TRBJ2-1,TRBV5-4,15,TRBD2,TGTGCCAGCAGCTTGGTAGCGGGGCCTTACAATGAGCAGTTCTTC,CASSLVAGPYNEQFF
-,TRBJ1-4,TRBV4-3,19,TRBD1,TGCGCCAGCAGCTCAAACCCAACACAGGGGGCCGGAACTAATGAAAAACTGTTTTTT,CASSSNPTQGAGTNEKLFF
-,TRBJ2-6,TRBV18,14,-,TGTGCCAGCGCTGAGGGTTCTGGGGCCAACGTCCTGACTTTC,CASAEGSGANVLTF
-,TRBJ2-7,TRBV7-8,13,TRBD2,TGTGCCAGCGCAAGGCGGGAGAGCTACGAGCAGTACTTC,CASARRESYEQYF
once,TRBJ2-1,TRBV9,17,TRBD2,TGTGCCAGCAGCCCTGGACTAGCGGACTACTCCTACAATGAGCAGTTCTTC,CASSPGLADYSYNEQFF
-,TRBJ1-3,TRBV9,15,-,TGTGCCAGTGGTCCGGGGGGCTCGTCTGGAAACACCATATATTTT,CASGPGGSSGNTIYF
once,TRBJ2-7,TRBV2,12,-,TGTGCCAGCTTACAGGGCTCCTACGAGCAGTACTTC,CASLQGSYEQYF
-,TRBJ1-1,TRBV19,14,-,TGTGCCAGTAGCGGGGGACCCATGAACACTGAAGCTTTCTTT,CASSGGPMNTEAFF
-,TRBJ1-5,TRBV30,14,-,TGTGCCTGGACGTCCGGGGATAGCAATCAGCCCCAGCATTTT,CAWTSGDSNQPQHF
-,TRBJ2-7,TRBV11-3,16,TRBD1,TGTGCCAGCAGCTTAGTATCTTACAGGGGCTCCTACGAGCAGTACTTC,CASSLVSYRGSYEQYF
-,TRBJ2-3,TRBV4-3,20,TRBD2,TGCGCCAGCAGCCAAGGGGAAAAGGGGACTAGCGGGAAGGGCACAGATACGCAGTATTTT,CASSQGEKGTSGKGTDTQYF
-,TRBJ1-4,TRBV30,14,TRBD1,TGTGCCTGGAGTGAAAGTGGCCGGGACAGGGAATTCACTTTT,CAWSESGRDREFTF
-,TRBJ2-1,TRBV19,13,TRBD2,TGTGCCAGTAGCCTCGGGGGGGACAATGAGCAGTTCTTC,CASSLGGDNEQFF
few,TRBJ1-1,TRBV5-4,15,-,TGTGCCAGCAGCCCGGGACTTCTGCGGGACACTGAAGCTTTCTTT,CASSPGLLRDTEAFF
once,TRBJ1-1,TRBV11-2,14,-,TGTGCCAGCAGCACCCAACGGGGGAACACTGAAGCTTTCTTT,CASSTQRGNTEAFF
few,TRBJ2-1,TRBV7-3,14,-,TGTGCCAGCAGCCCCACGTCTGGCGGGCATGAGCAGTTCTTC,CASSPTSGGHEQFF
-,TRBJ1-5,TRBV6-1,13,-,TGTGCCAGCAGACACAGGTCCCAAGGGGCCCAGCATTTT,CASRHRSQGAQHF
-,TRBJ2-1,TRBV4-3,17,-,TGCGCCAGCAGCCAGGAGCGCCGATTGAGCTCCTACAATGAGCAGTTCTTC,CASSQERRLSSYNEQFF
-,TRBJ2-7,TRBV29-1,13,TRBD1,TGCAGCGTTGAGGCGACAGGGGGCTACGAGCAGTACTTC,CSVEATGGYEQYF
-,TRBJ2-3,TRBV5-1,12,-,TGCGCCAGCAAGTCCAGGGCAGATACGCAGTATTTT,CASKSRADTQYF
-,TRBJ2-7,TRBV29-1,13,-,TGCAGCGTTAGGATCGACAGCTCCTACGAGCAGTACTTC,CSVRIDSSYEQYF
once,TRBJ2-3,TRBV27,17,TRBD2,TGTGCCAGCAGTCTATGGACTAGCGGCACTAGCACAGATACGCAGTATTTT,CASSLWTSGTSTDTQYF
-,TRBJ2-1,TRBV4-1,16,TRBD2,TGCGCCAGCAGCGCGGCCGGGACTAGCGGGAGCTATGAGCAGTTCTTC,CASSAAGTSGSYEQFF
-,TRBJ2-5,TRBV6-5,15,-,TGTGCCATACTGCGCCCTAGCTTACTTGGCGAGACCCAGTACTTC,CAILRPSLLGETQYF
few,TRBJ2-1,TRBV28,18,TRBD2,TGTGCCAGCAGACCCGGGACTAGCGGGAGGAGCTCCTACAATGAGCAGTTCTTC,CASRPGTSGRSSYNEQFF
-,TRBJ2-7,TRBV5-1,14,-,TGCGCCAGCAGCAACTTGGGACACTCCTACGAGCAGTACTTC,CASSNLGHSYEQYF
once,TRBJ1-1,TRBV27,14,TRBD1,TGTGCCAGCAGTTCGCAACAGGGGGTGACTGAAGCTTTCTTT,CASSSQQGVTEAFF
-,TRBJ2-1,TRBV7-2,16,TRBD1,TGTGCCAGTAACAGGGGGAAGGGCACTTCGTACAATGAGCAGTTCTTC,CASNRGKGTSYNEQFF
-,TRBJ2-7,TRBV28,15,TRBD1,TGTGCCAGCAGTGCAGGGGGCCCTTCCTCCTACGAGCAGTACTTC,CASSAGGPSSYEQYF
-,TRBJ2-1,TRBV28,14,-,TGTGCCAGCAGTACCGGGGGAGGCCCCAATGAGCAGTTCTTC,CASSTGGGPNEQFF